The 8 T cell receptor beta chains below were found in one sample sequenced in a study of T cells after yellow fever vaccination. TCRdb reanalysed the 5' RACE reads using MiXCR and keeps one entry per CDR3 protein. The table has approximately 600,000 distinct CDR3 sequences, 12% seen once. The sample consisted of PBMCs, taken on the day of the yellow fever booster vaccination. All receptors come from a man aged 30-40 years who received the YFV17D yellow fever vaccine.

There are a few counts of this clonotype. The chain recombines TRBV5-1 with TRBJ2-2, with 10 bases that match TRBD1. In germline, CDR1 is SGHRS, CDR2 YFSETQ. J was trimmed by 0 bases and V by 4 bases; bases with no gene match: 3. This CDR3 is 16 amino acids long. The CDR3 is CASSKDRGANTGELFF. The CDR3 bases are TGCGCCAGCAGCAAGGACAGGGGGGCGAACACCGGGGAGCTGTTTTTT.

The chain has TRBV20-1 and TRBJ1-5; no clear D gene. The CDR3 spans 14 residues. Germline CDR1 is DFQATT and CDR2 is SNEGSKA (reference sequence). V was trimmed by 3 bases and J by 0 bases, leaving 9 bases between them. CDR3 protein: CSARVSYSNQPQHF. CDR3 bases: TGCAGTGCTAGGGTCAGTTATAGCAATCAGCCCCAGCATTTT.

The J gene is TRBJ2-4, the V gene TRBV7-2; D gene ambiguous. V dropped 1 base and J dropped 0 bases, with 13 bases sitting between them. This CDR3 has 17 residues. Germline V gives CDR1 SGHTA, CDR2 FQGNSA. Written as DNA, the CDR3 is TGTGCCAGCAGCTTAGGTGCATCGAATCTAGCCAAAAACATTCAGTACTTC. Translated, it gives CASSLGASNLAKNIQYF.

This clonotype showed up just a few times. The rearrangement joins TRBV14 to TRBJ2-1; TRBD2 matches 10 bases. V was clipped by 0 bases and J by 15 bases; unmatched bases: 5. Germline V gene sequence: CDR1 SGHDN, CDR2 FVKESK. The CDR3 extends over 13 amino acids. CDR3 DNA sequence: TGTGCCAGCAGCCAAGATCCGAGCGGGAGGGTGTTCTTC. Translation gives CASSQDPSGRVFF.

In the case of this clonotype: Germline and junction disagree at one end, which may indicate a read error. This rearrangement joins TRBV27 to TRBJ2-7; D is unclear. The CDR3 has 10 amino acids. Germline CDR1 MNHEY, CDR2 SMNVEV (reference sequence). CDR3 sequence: CASGKYEKYF. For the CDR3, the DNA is TGTGCCAGCGGAAAGTACGAGAAGTACTTC.

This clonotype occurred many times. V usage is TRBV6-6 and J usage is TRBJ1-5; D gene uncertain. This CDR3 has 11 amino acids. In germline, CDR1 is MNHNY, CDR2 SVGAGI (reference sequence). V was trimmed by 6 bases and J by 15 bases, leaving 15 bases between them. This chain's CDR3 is CASRGFVPLHF. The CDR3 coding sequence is TGTGCCAGCAGGGGGTTTGTGCCTTTGCATTTT.

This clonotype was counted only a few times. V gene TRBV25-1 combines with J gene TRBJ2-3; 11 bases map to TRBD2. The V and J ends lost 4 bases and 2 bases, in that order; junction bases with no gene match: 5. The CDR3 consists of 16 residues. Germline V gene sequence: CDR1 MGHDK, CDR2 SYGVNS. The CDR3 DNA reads TGTGCCAGCAGTGGACCGACTAGCGGGATCACAGATACGCAGTATTTT. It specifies CASSGPTSGITDTQYF.

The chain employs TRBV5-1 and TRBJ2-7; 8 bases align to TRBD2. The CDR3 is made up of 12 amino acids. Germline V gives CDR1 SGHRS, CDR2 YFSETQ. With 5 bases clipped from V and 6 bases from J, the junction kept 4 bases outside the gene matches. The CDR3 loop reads CASRREGVEQYF. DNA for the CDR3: TGCGCCAGCAGACGGGAGGGCGTCGAGCAGTACTTC.